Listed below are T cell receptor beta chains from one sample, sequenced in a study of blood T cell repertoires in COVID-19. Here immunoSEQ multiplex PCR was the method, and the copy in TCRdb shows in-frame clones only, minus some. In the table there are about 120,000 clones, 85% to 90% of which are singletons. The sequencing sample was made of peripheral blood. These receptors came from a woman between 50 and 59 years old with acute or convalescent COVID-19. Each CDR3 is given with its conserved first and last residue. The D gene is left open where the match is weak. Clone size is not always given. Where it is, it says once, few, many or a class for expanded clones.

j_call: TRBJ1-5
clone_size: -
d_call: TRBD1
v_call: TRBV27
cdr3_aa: CASSRTGTGDQPQHF
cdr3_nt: TGTGCCAGCAGTAGGACCGGGACAGGGGATCAGCCCCAGCATTTT

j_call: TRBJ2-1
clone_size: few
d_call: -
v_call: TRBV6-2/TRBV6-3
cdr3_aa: CASSYVPSEQFF
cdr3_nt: TGTGCCAGCAGTTACGTCCCCTCTGAGCAGTTCTTC

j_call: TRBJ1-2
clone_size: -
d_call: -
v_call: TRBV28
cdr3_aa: CAAKGGDYYGYTF
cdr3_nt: TGTGCCGCAAAAGGGGGGGATTACTATGGCTACACCTTC

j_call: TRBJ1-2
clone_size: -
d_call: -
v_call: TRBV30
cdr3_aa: CAWNINYGYTF
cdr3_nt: TGTGCCTGGAACATTAACTATGGCTACACCTTC

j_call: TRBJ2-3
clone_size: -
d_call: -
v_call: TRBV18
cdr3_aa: CASSPYTDTQYF
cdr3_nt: TGTGCCAGCTCACCATACACAGATACGCAGTATTTT

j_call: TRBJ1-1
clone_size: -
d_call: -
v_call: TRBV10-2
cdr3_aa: CASSELGSFTEAFF
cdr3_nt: TGCGCCAGCAGTGAGTTGGGCAGCTTCACTGAAGCTTTCTTT

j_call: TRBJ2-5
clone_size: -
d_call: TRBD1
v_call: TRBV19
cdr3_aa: CASTGQGYGTQYF
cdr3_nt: TGTGCCAGTACGGGACAGGGGTATGGGACCCAGTACTTC

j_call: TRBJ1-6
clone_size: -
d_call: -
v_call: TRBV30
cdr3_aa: CAWSRQAFSPLHF
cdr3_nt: TGTGCCTGGAGCAGGCAGGCCTTCTCACCCCTCCACTTT

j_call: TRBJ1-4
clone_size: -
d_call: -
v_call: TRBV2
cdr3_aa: CASSDPRDIGEKLFF
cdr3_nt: TGTGCCAGCAGCGACCCCCGGGACATCGGTGAAAAACTGTTTTTT

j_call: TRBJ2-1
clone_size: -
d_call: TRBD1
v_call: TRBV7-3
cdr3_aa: CASSTGQGTSSYNEQFF
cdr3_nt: TGTGCCAGCAGCACGGGACAGGGGACTAGCTCCTACAATGAGCAGTTCTTC

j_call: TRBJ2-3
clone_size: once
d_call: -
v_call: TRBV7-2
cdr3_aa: CASSPGTGTDTQYF
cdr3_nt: TGTGCCAGCAGCCCTGGGACTGGCACAGATACGCAGTATTTT

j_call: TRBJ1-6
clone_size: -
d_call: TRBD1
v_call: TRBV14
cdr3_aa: CASSQWAGGSPLHF
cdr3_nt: TGTGCCAGCAGCCAATGGGCAGGGGGATCACCCCTCCACTTT

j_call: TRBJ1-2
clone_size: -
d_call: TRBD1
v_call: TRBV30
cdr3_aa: CAWRMTGERYGYTF
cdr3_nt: TGTGCCTGGAGGATGACAGGGGAACGATATGGCTACACCTTC

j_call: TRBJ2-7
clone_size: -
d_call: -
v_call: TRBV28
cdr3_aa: CASSLNQYEQYF
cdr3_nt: TGTGCCAGCAGTTTGAATCAGTACGAGCAGTACTTC

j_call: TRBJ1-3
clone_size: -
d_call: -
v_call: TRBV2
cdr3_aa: CASSQNTIYF
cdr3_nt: TGTGCCAGCAGTCAGAACACCATATATTTT

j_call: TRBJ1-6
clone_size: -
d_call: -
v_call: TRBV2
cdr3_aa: CASSAGVSYSPLHF
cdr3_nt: TGTGCCAGCAGCGCAGGGGTCTCTTATTCACCCCTCCACTTT

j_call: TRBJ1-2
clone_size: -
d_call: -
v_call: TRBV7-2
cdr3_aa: CASSLGVGQYGYTF
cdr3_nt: TGTGCCAGCAGCTTAGGCGTGGGGCAGTATGGCTACACCTTC

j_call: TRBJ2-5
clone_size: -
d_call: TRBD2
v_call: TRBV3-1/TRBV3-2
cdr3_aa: CASSPGLALPGETQYF
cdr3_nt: TGTGCCAGCAGCCCGGGACTAGCGTTACCTGGAGAGACCCAGTACTTC

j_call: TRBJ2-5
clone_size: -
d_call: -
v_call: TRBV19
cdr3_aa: CASSIDRATETQYF
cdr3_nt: TGTGCCAGTAGTATAGACAGGGCGACGGAGACCCAGTACTTC

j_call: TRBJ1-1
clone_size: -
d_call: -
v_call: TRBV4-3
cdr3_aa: CASSQGRHPNTEAFF
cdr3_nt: TGCGCCAGCAGCCAAGGCAGACACCCGAACACTGAAGCTTTCTTT

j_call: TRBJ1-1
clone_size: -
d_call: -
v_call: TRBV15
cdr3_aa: CATSRDRRVNTEAFF
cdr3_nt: TGTGCCACCAGCAGAGATCGGCGGGTGAACACTGAAGCTTTCTTT

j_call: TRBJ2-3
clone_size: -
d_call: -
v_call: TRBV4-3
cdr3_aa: CASSQDSPGTDTQYF
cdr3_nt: TGCGCCAGCAGCCAAGACTCACCGGGGACAGATACGCAGTATTTT

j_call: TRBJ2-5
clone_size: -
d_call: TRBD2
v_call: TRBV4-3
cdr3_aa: CASSQDLAGEETQYF
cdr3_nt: TGCGCCAGCAGCCAAGATCTCGCGGGAGAAGAGACCCAGTACTTC

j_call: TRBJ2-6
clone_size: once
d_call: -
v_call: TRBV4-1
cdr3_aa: CASSPLLAPGANVLTF
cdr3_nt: TGCGCCAGCAGCCCCCTGTTGGCTCCTGGGGCCAACGTCCTGACTTTC

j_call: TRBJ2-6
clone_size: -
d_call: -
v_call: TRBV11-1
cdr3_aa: CASSSDEGSGANVLTF
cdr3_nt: TGTGCCAGCAGCTCCGACGAGGGTTCTGGGGCCAACGTCCTGACTTTC

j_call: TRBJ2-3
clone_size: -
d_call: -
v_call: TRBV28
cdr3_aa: CASQAVADTDTQYF
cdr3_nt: TGTGCCAGCCAAGCGGTGGCTGACACAGATACGCAGTATTTT

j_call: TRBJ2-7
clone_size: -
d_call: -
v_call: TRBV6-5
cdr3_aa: CASSRDIAEQYF
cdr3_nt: TGTGCCAGCTCGAGGGACATAGCCGAGCAGTACTTC

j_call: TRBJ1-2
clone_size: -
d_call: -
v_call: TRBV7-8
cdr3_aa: CASSLDHQGSLDGYTF
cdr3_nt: TGTGCCAGCAGCTTAGACCATCAGGGGTCCCTTGATGGCTACACCTTC

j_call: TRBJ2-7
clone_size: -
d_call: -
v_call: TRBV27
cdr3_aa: CASSLIPGDTYEQYF
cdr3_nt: TGTGCCAGCAGTTTAATCCCAGGGGACACCTACGAGCAGTACTTC

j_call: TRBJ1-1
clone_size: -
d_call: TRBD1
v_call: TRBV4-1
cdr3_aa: CASSQVVETGPFYTEAFF
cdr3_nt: TGCGCCAGCAGCCAAGTGGTTGAGACAGGGCCCTTCTACACTGAAGCTTTCTTT

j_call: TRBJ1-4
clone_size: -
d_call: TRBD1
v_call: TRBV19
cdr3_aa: CASSADRGGEEKLFF
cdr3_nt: TGTGCCAGTAGTGCCGACAGGGGAGGTGAGGAAAAACTGTTTTTT

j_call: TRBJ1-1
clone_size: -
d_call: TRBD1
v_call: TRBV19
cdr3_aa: CASILTGTGQEAFF
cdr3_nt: TGTGCCAGTATTCTGACGGGGACAGGGCAGGAAGCTTTCTTT

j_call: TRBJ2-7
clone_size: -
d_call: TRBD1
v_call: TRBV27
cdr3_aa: CASSYSTGEEVNEQYF
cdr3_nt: TGTGCCAGCAGTTACTCTACAGGGGAAGAGGTGAACGAGCAGTACTTC

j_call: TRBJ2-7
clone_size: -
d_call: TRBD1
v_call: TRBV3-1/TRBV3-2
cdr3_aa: CASRPTGTGLSEQYF
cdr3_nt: TGTGCCAGCAGGCCCACCGGGACAGGCTTAAGCGAGCAGTACTTC

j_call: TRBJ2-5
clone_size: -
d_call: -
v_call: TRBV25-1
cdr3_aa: CASSELGSGQETQYF
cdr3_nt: TGTGCCAGCAGTGAATTGGGTAGCGGCCAAGAGACCCAGTACTTC

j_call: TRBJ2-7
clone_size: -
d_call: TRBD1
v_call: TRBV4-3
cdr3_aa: CASSQGPGQGREQYF
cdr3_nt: TGCGCCAGCAGCCAAGGACCGGGACAGGGTCGGGAGCAGTACTTC

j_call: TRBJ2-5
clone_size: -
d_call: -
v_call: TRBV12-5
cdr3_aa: CASGAGRETQYF
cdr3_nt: TGTGCTAGTGGGGCAGGGCGAGAGACCCAGTACTTC

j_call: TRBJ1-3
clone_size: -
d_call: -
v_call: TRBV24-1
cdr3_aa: CGRGRRYSGNTIYF
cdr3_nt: TGTGGGCGGGGGAGGCGATACTCTGGAAACACCATATATTTT

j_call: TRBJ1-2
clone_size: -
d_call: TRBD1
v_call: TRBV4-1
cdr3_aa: CASSHPGQGGGYTF
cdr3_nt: TGCGCCAGCAGCCATCCGGGACAGGGTGGTGGCTACACCTTC

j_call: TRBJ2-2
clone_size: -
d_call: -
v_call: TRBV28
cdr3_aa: CASSATGVEELFF
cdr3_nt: TGTGCCAGCAGCGCGACAGGCGTCGAGGAGCTGTTTTTT

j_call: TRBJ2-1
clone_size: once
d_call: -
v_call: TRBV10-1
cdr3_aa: CASSPRGALGNEQFF
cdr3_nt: TGCGCCAGCAGTCCCCGGGGAGCCCTGGGAAATGAGCAGTTCTTC

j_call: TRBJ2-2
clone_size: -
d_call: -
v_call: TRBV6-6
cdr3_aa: CASSPYTGELFF
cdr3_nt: TGTGCCAGCAGCCCGTACACCGGGGAGCTGTTTTTT

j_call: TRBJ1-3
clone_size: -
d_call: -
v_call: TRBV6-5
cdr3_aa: CASWQIPGNTIYF
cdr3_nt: TGTGCCAGCTGGCAGATTCCTGGAAACACCATATATTTT

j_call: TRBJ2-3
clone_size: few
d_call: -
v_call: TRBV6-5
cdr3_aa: CASNLGGGDTQYF
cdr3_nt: TGTGCCAGCAACCTCGGAGGAGGGGATACGCAGTATTTT

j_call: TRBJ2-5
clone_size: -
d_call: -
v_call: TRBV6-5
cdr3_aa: CASSYSGNQETQYF
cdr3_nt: TGTGCCAGCAGTTACTCGGGCAATCAAGAGACCCAGTACTTC

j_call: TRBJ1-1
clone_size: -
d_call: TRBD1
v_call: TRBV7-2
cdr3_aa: CASSPGQVNTEAFF
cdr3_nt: TGTGCCAGCAGCCCGGGACAGGTTAACACTGAAGCTTTCTTT

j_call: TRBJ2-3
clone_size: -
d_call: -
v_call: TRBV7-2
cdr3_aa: CASSPGQKDTQYF
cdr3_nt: TGTGCCAGCAGCCCCGGACAGAAAGATACGCAGTATTTT

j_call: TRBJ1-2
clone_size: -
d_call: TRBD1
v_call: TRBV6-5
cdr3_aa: CASSYGLRGTGEGYTF
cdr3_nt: TGTGCCAGCAGTTACGGTTTGAGAGGGACAGGGGAAGGCTACACCTTC

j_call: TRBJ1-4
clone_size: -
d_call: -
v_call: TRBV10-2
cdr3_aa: CASSGVSEKLFF
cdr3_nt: TGCGCCTCGAGCGGGGTTAGTGAAAAACTGTTTTTT

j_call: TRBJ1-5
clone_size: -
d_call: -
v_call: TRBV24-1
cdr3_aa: CATSDTGTYQPQHF
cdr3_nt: TGTGCCACCAGTGATACTGGGACTTATCAGCCCCAGCATTTT

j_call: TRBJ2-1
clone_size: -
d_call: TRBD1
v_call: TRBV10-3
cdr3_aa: CAISTDRPNEQFF
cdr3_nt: TGTGCCATCAGTACGGACAGGCCCAATGAGCAGTTCTTC

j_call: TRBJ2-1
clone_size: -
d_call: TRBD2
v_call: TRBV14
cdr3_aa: CASSPWTSREQFF
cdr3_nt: TGTGCCAGCAGCCCCTGGACTAGCAGGGAGCAGTTCTTC

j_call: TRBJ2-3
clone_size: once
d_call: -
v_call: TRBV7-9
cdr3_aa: CASSLDLGGDTQYF
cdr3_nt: TGTGCCAGCAGCTTAGATTTGGGAGGAGATACGCAGTATTTT

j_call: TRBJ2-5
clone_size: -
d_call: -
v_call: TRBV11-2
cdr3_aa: CASSLLAQETQYF
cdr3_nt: TGTGCCAGCAGCCTCCTAGCGCAAGAGACCCAGTACTTC

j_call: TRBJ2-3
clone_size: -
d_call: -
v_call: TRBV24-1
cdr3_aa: CATSAPPGAGFLADTQYF
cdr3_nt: TGTGCCACCAGTGCTCCCCCGGGAGCAGGCTTCCTTGCAGATACGCAGTATTTT